This T cell receptor beta chain was captured in a study of cytomegalovirus exposure and HLA in healthy donors. Regarding the study as a whole: Many donors carried some public TCRs, although rarity characterized most TCR sequences.

The PCR had 60 Vbeta and 13 Jbeta primers. Produced via immunoSEQ multiplex PCR; TCRdb's table is partial and in-frame only. This sample has around 130,000 clones, with roughly 80% found just once. V lost 5 bases and J 0 bases, leaving 11 bases between the germline ends. CDR3 size: 15 residues. Per the germline V gene, CDR1 is MDHEN and CDR2 is SYDVKM. Concerning this clone: Its antigen is as yet unknown.

This sequence originates from a young woman in good health and CMV-seronegative. This rearrangement joins TRBV28 to TRBJ1-5; D gene ambiguous. The specimen sequenced was PBMCs. The CDR3 spells CASSTAGYSNQPQHF. CDR3 in DNA: TGTGCCAGCAGTACAGCCGGTTATAGCAATCAGCCCCAGCATTTT.